This T cell receptor (beta chain) was recorded in a study of beta chain features in type 1 diabetes. Turning to this clone: No antigen is known for it.

Study outcomes and limitations: When VDJ junctions were examined, type 1 diabetes patients showed fewer insertions and more deletions. The study found moderately but significantly shorter TCRB CDR3s in all four CD4+ subsets of Type 1 diabetes patients. For TCRB rearrangement, an influence of HLA type remained unresolved here.

The CDR3 has 14 residues. Germline values: CDR1 SGHAT, CDR2 FQNNGV. V was trimmed by 5 bases and J by 2 bases, leaving 10 bases between them. The investigators reverse transcribed all of the isolated RNA, so they sequenced expressed TCRB transcripts. Some 3.6 million reads on average were seen across naive, central memory and regulatory T cell samples. Produced via immunoSEQ multiplex PCR; TCRdb's table is partial and in-frame only. This sample yields more than 350,000 clones, of which approximately 10% are seen a single time; approximately 0.05% belongs to the top ten. The sample was naive CD4+ T cells from blood. This chain connects TRBV11-2 to TRBJ2-1; the D gene is possibly TRBD2 (6 bases). This TCR came from a young woman in good health. The CDR3 DNA follows: TGTGCCAGCAGCGAGGACTATACCTACAATGAGCAGTTCTTC. It encodes CASSEDYTYNEQFF. The full variable domain, its missing parts supplied by reference TRBV11-2 and TRBJ2-1, is EAGVAQSPRYKIIEKRQSVAFWCNPISGHATLYWYQQILGQGPKLLIQFQNNGVVDDSQLPKDRFSAERLKGVDSTLKIQPAKLEDSAVYLCASSEDYTYNEQFFGPGTRLTVL.